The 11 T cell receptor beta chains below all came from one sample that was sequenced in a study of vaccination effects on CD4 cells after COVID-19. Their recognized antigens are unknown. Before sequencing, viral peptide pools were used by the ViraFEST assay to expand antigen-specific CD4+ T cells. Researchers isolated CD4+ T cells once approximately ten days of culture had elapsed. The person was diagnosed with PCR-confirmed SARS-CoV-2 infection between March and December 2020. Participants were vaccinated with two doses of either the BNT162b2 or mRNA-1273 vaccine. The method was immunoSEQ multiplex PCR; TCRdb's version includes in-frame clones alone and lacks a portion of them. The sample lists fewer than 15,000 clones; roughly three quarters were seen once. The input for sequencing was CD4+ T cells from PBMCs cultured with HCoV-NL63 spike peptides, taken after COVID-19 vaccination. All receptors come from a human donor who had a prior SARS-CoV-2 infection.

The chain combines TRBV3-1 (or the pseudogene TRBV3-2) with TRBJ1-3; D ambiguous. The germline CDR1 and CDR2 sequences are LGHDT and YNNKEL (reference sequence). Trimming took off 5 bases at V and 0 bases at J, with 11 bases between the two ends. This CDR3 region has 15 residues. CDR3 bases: TGTGCCAGCAGCTACGGGAGCCTCTCTGGAAACACCATATATTTT. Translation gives CASSYGSLSGNTIYF.

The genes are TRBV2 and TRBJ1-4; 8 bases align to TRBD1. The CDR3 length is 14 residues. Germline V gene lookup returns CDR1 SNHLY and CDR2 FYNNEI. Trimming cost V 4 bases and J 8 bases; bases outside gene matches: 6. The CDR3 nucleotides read TGTGCCAGCAGTGTGGTGACAGGGGCCGAAAAACTGTTTTTT. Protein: CASSVVTGAEKLFF.

CDR3 region: CASSLRSPYGLQETQYF. DNA of the CDR3: TGTGCCAGCAGCTTAAGATCCCCATACGGGTTACAAGAGACCCAGTACTTC. The rearrangement uses TRBV7-8 and TRBJ2-5, with D unclear. Germline assignment: CDR1 SGHVS and CDR2 FQNEAQ. V lost 2 bases to trimming and J lost 2 bases, with 18 bases between them. CDR3 length equals 17 residues.

The CDR3 nucleotides read TGCAGTGCTAAAGCTTACAATGAGCAGTTCTTC. Encoded protein: CSAKAYNEQFF. V and J are TRBV20-1 and TRBJ2-1; no clear D gene. The CDR3 loop spans 11 amino acids. The V end was cut by 4 bases, the J end by 4 bases, with 5 bases between. Germline lookup yields CDR1 DFQATT and CDR2 SNEGSKA (reference sequence).

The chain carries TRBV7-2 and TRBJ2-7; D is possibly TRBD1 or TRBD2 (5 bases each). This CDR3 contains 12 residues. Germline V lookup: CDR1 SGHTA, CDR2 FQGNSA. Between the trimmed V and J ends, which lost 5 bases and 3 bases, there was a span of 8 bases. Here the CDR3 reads CASSRGVYEQYF. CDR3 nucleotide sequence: TGTGCCAGCAGCCGGGGCGTCTACGAGCAGTACTTC.

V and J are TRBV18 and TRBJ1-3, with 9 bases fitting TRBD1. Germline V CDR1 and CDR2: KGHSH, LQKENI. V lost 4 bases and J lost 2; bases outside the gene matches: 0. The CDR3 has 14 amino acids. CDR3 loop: CASSRDRAGNTIYF. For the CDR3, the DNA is TGTGCCAGCTCACGGGACAGGGCTGGAAACACCATATATTTT. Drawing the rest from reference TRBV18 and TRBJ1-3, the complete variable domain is NAGVMQNPRHLVRRRGQEARLRCSPMKGHSHVYWYRQLPEEGLKFMVYLQKENIIDESGMPKERFSAEFPKEGPSILRIQQVVRGDSAAYFCASSRDRAGNTIYFGEGSWLTVV.

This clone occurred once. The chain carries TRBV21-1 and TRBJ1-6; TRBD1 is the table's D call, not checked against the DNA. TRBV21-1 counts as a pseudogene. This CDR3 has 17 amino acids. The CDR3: CASNRVKTGLVDSPLHF. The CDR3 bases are TGTGCCAGCAACCGGGTGAAGACAGGGCTTGTCGATTCACCCCTCCACTTT.

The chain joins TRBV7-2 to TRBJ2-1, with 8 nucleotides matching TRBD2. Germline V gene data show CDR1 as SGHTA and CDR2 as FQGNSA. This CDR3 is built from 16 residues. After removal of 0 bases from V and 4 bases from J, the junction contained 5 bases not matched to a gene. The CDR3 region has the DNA TGTGCCAGCAGCTTAGCTGCGACTAGCGCTTACAATGAGCAGTTCTTC. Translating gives CASSLAATSAYNEQFF.

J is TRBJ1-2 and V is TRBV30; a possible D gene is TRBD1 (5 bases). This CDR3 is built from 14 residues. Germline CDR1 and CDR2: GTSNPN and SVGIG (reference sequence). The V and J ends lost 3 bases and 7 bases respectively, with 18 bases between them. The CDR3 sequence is CAWRSLGGESGYTF. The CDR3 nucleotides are TGTGCCTGGAGGTCCCTGGGGGGGGAGAGTGGCTACACCTTC.

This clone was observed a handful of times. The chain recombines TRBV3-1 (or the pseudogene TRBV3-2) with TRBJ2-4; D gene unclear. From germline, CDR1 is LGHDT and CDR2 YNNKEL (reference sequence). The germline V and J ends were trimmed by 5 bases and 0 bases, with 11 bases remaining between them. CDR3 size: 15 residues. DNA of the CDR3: TGTGCCAGCAGCTCCCCCGGGTTAGCCAAAAACATTCAGTACTTC. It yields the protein CASSSPGLAKNIQYF.

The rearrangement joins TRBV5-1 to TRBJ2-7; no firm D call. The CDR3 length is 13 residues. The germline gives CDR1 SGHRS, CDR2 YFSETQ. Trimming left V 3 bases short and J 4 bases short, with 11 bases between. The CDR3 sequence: CASSWGSRYEQYF. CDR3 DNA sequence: TGCGCCAGCAGCTGGGGATCCCGGTACGAGCAGTACTTC.